The following is a T cell receptor (beta chain) sequence with its context. The antigen remains unidentified. This entry is derived from a study of shared clonotypes between healthy human individuals. Across the study: Per donor, three plates held CD4 naive cells, three held CD4 memory, two held CD8 naive and one held CD8 memory.

V was trimmed by 4 bases and J by 2 bases, leaving 8 bases between them. CDR1 is MDHEN and CDR2 is SYDVKM in the germline V gene. This CDR3 region has 13 residues. Findings of the study overall: Lower generation probabilities were found for non-shared clonotypes than for those shared by all four donors. Though the depth was large, rarefaction showed that sorted-subset sequencing was incomplete. Few donors restricted represented genetic and exposure-history diversity.

Method: immunoSEQ multiplex PCR; TCRdb's copy keeps in-frame clones and lacks some. Of 100,000 to 120,000 clones detected, about 63% appear once; the ten largest clones hold 20% to 25%. Sequenced material: memory CD8+ T cells sorted from blood. Subset here: CD45RO+ cells pooled with CCR7-negative TemRA cells. This chain links TRBV28 with TRBJ1-1; D not resolved. The clonotype comes from a woman in her twenties or thirties in good health. The CDR3 sequence: CASSSRTNTEAFF. The CDR3 nucleotides read TGTGCCAGCAGTTCGAGGACCAACACTGAAGCTTTCTTT.